These 29 T cell receptor beta chains were sequenced from one sample in a study of CD8 T cells in Susac syndrome. Random hexamers were used to reverse transcribe an amount of roughly 0.5 to 1 ug RNA. TCRdb used MiXCR to reprocess the immunoSEQ multiplex PCR reads, holding one entry per CDR3 protein. The sample has about 430,000 distinct CDR3 sequences; approximately 89% are singletons. Sequenced sample: CD8+ T cells from PBMCs. The receptors stem from a human donor with multiple sclerosis.

The rearrangement links TRBV29-1 to TRBJ2-1, with 8 bases identical to TRBD2. Germline V CDR1 and CDR2: SQVTM, ANQGSEA. V gave up 0 bases and J gave up 6 bases; unmatched junction bases: 7. CDR3 length: 15 amino acids. This CDR3 is CSVEDGAGELNEQFF. CDR3 DNA: TGCAGCGTTGAAGACGGAGCGGGAGAACTCAATGAGCAGTTCTTC.

The chain employs TRBV7-9 and TRBJ1-2; unclear D gene. The germline gives CDR1 SEHNR, CDR2 FQNEAQ (reference sequence). Trimming removed 3 bases from V and 4 bases from J, with 12 bases in between. This CDR3 comprises 14 residues. The CDR3 sequence is CASSLPEELYGYTF. The CDR3, as DNA: TGTGCCAGCAGCTTGCCTGAGGAGCTCTATGGCTACACCTTC.

This clonotype was seen a handful of times. The chain joins TRBV6-1 to TRBJ1-1; unclear D gene. Trimming cost V 2 bases and J 4 bases, with 8 bases left between them. This CDR3 contains 13 residues. Germline V gene sequence: CDR1 MNHNS, CDR2 SASEGT. Written as DNA, the CDR3 is TGTGCCAGCAGTGAAATAGGGAGCACTGAAGCTTTCTTT. It codes for CASSEIGSTEAFF.

V and J are TRBV20-1 and TRBJ2-5; D perhaps matches TRBD2 (5 bases). The CDR3 is made up of 13 amino acids. The germline CDR1 and CDR2 sequences are DFQATT and SNEGSKA (reference sequence). The V and J ends lost 0 bases and 7 bases respectively, with 12 bases between them. DNA of the CDR3: TGCAGTGCTAGAGATAGGGAAAGCGGGACCCAGTACTTC. Its translation: CSARDRESGTQYF.

V usage is TRBV27 and J usage is TRBJ2-2, with 8 bases lining up with TRBD1. The CDR3 extends over 17 amino acids. The trim removed 3 bases at V and 1 base at J, leaving 7 bases unmatched. Germline V CDR1 and CDR2: MNHEY, SMNVEV (reference sequence). CDR3 protein: CASSFAPGQENTGELFF. DNA for the CDR3: TGTGCCAGCAGTTTTGCCCCGGGACAGGAGAACACCGGGGAGCTGTTTTTT.

The chain has TRBV7-8 and TRBJ1-4; TRBD1 might be the D (6 bases). V lost 1 base and J lost 7, with 13 bases in between. Germline-derived CDR1 and CDR2 are SGHVS and FQNEAQ. This CDR3 spans 15 amino acids. The CDR3 is CASSLEGGRVEKLFF. The CDR3 region has the DNA TGTGCCAGCAGCTTAGAGGGGGGGCGAGTTGAAAAACTGTTTTTT. Full variable domain (missing parts from reference TRBV7-8 and TRBJ1-4): GAGVSQSPRYKVAKRGQDVALRCDPISGHVSLFWYQQALGQGPEFLTYFQNEAQLDKSGLPSDRFFAERPEGSVSTLKIQRTQQEDSAVYLCASSLEGGRVEKLFFGSGTQLSVL.

CDR3 region: CASSLLGSTNYGYTF. The CDR3 DNA is TGTGCCAGCAGTTTATTAGGAAGTACTAACTATGGCTACACCTTC. This chain uses TRBV27 with TRBJ1-2; D unresolved. The CDR3 totals 15 residues. Per the germline V gene, CDR1 is MNHEY and CDR2 is SMNVEV (reference sequence). V was clipped by 1 base and J by 0 bases, with 9 bases between them.

This chain's CDR3 is CASSEAWSRLAGDEQFF. The CDR3 DNA sequence: TGTGCCAGCAGTGAAGCCTGGTCTAGGCTAGCGGGAGATGAGCAGTTCTTC. This chain links TRBV6-1 with TRBJ2-1; TRBD2 agrees at 10 bases. The junction had 10 bases not matched to a gene; V was cut back by 0 bases and J by 8 bases. Germline V gene lookup returns CDR1 MNHNS and CDR2 SASEGT. This CDR3 comprises 17 residues.

The CDR3, as DNA: TGCGCCAGCAGCCAAGGAGTGGGTATTACAGATACGCAGTATTTT. Amino acids: CASSQGVGITDTQYF. This chain links TRBV4-1 with TRBJ2-3; D call uncertain. Deletions cut 1 base from V and 3 bases from J, with 11 bases between. This CDR3 spans 15 amino acids. Germline V gives CDR1 MGHRA, CDR2 YSYEKL.

The V and J genes are TRBV30 and TRBJ1-5; D uncertain. This CDR3 comprises 15 residues. Trimming shortened V by 1 base and J by 1 base, and 11 bases separated the two germline ends. The V gene's germline CDR1 is GTSNPN and CDR2 SVGIG (reference sequence). In DNA, the CDR3 is TGTGCCTGGAGTGCCTCATCGGAGAGCAATCAGCCCCAGCATTTT. It encodes CAWSASSESNQPQHF.

CDR3 nucleotides: TGTGCCAGCAGTTTATCTCGGGCAGATACGCAGTATTTT. It specifies CASSLSRADTQYF. V usage is TRBV27 and J usage is TRBJ2-3; no clear D. Germline CDR1 MNHEY, CDR2 SMNVEV (reference sequence). CDR3 size: 13 residues. The V end lost 0 bases, the J end lost 4 bases, and 5 bases lay between the germline ends.

This sequence joins TRBV29-1 and TRBJ1-1; a possible D gene is TRBD1 (6 bases). The V end lost 6 bases, the J end lost 1 base, and 6 bases lay between the germline ends. Per the germline V gene, CDR1 is SQVTM and CDR2 is ANQGSEA. The length of the CDR3 is 11 residues. The CDR3 sequence is CSVRGNTEAFF. CDR3 nucleotide sequence: TGCAGCGTCAGGGGGAACACTGAAGCTTTCTTT.

J is TRBJ1-3 and V is TRBV2; D perhaps matches TRBD1 (5 bases). Germline values: CDR1 SNHLY, CDR2 FYNNEI. V was cut by 6 bases and J by 7 bases, with 10 bases left in between. The CDR3 sequence is 12 residues long. The chain's CDR3 is CASRGQWNTIYF. In nucleotides, the CDR3 is TGTGCCAGCAGAGGACAATGGAACACCATATATTTT.

The chain is built from TRBV27 and TRBJ2-7, with TRBD1 identical over 11 bases. The CDR3 sequence is 15 residues long. With V trimmed by 6 bases and J by 4 bases, 8 bases remained unmatched. The germline gives CDR1 MNHEY, CDR2 SMNVEV (reference sequence). The CDR3, as DNA: TGTGCCAGCAGACCAGGACAGGGGGCGATTTACGAGCAGTACTTC. This sequence encodes CASRPGQGAIYEQYF.

The genes are TRBV5-4 and TRBJ2-2; D is ambiguous. CDR3 length equals 12 residues. Per germline, CDR1 SGHNT and CDR2 YYREEE (reference sequence). The V end was cut by 0 bases, the J end by 6 bases, with 3 bases between. DNA of the CDR3: TGTGCCAGCAGCTTGGACTCCGGGGAGCTGTTTTTT. This encodes CASSLDSGELFF.

The chain recombines TRBV29-1 with TRBJ2-2; D ambiguous. CDR3 length equals 13 residues. Germline loops: CDR1 SQVTM, CDR2 ANQGSEA. V was clipped by 7 bases and J by 0 bases, with 9 bases between them. The CDR3 nucleotides read TGCAGCGCTTCGGCCCCGAACACCGGGGAGCTGTTTTTT. It codes for CSASAPNTGELFF.

The chain has TRBV11-2 and TRBJ2-1, with D hard to call. The CDR3 extends over 13 amino acids. Per germline, CDR1 SGHAT and CDR2 FQNNGV. V was pared by 1 base and J by 12 bases, with 13 bases between. The CDR3 DNA follows: TGTGCCAGCAGCTTAGTTCCGGGCTGGGTGCAGTTCTTC. Translating gives CASSLVPGWVQFF.

The rearrangement joins TRBV14 to TRBJ2-7; D uncertain. The germline CDR1 and CDR2 sequences are SGHDN and FVKESK. The CDR3 is 15 residues long. With 4 bases removed from V and 7 bases from J, the gap between germline ends came to 20 bases. This CDR3 is CASSPHPGPSDEQYF. CDR3 DNA sequence: TGTGCCAGCAGCCCCCACCCGGGCCCGTCTGATGAGCAGTACTTC.

This clonotype was observed once. The chain has TRBV12-3 or TRBV12-4 and TRBJ1-2; no reliable D call. The CDR3 is 12 residues long. V was cut by 8 bases and J by 6 bases, with 13 bases left in between. The CDR3 loop reads CASSATWNGYTF. The CDR3 DNA sequence: TGTGCCAGCTCAGCCACCTGGAATGGCTACACCTTC.

The CDR3 coding sequence is TGTGCCAGCAGCCACGGGACAGCAAACACTGAAGCTTTCTTT. Protein: CASSHGTANTEAFF. The J gene is TRBJ1-1, the V gene TRBV7-9; TRBD1 matches 7 bases. Germline trimming cut 5 bases from V and 2 bases from J; bases unmatched to any gene: 5. Looked up from germline, CDR1 is SEHNR and CDR2 is FQNEAQ (reference sequence). The CDR3 is 14 residues long.

The V call is TRBV30, the J call TRBJ1-1, with D perhaps TRBD1 (5 bases). Trimming cost V 5 bases and J 0 bases, with 10 bases left between them. This CDR3 has 13 amino acids. Per the germline V gene, CDR1 is GTSNPN and CDR2 is SVGIG (reference sequence). Written as DNA, the CDR3 is TGTGCCTGGGGCCCGACAGTGAACACTGAAGCTTTCTTT. Its translation is CAWGPTVNTEAFF.

This chain connects TRBV28 to TRBJ1-5, with D maybe TRBD1 (6 bases). The CDR3 runs to 17 residues. The V gene's germline CDR1 is MDHEN and CDR2 SYDVKM. V lost 5 bases to trimming and J lost 6 bases, with 23 bases between them. CDR3 nucleotide sequence: TGTGCCAGCAGTCCCCATTTCACAGGGTGGTGGTTTCAGCCCCAGCATTTT. Residues: CASSPHFTGWWFQPQHF.

The chain recombines TRBV5-1 with TRBJ2-7; TRBD2 agrees at 7 bases. There are 16 residues in the CDR3. Trimming cost V 0 bases and J 5 bases; bases outside gene matches: 11. Germline-derived CDR1 and CDR2 are SGHRS and YFSETQ. The CDR3: CASSLAPGGRTDEQYF. In DNA, the CDR3 is TGCGCCAGCAGCTTGGCCCCGGGCGGGAGAACGGACGAGCAGTACTTC.

This chain uses TRBV4-1 with TRBJ2-1; possibly TRBD2 for D (5 bases). Germline V gives CDR1 MGHRA, CDR2 YSYEKL. The CDR3 consists of 12 residues. The V gene lost 8 bases and the J gene lost 7 bases, with 12 bases spanning the gap. The CDR3 region has the DNA TGCGCCAGCGCCGGGGAATTGAATGAGCAGTTCTTC. Translated: CASAGELNEQFF.

This chain links TRBV3-1 with TRBJ2-5; perhaps D is TRBD1 or TRBD2 (6 bases each). The CDR3 contains 17 residues. The V gene lost 0 bases and the J gene lost 5 bases, with 19 bases spanning the gap. Looked up from germline, CDR1 is LGHDT and CDR2 is YNNKEL (reference sequence). The CDR3 reads CASSQDPPGQGRETQYF. The CDR3 DNA reads as TGTGCCAGCAGCCAAGATCCCCCCGGGCAGGGGAGGGAGACCCAGTACTTC.

The gene calls are TRBV3-1 and TRBJ2-1, with TRBD1 matching over 8 bases. The trim removed 2 bases at V and 13 bases at J, leaving 10 bases unmatched. Germline values: CDR1 LGHDT, CDR2 YNNKEL (reference sequence). CDR3 length equals 14 residues. CDR3 coding DNA: TGTGCCAGCAGCCAACAGGGGGCAAGCAATCCTCAGTTCTTC. Protein: CASSQQGASNPQFF.

For this clonotype: An end of the junction differs from the germline gene, which may be a read error. Here the CDR3 DNA reads TGTGCCGGCAGTCCTCGCCCCACGGGTGTGGAGCAGTACTTC. Residues: CAGSPRPTGVEQYF. V and J are TRBV28 and TRBJ2-7; no clear D gene. CDR3 length: 14 residues. The germline V gene encodes CDR1 MDHEN and CDR2 SYDVKM. The whole variable domain, filled in from reference TRBV28 and TRBJ2-7, reads DVKVTQSSRYLVKRTGEKVFLECVQDMDHENMFWYRQDPGLGLRLIYFSYDVKMKEKGDIPEGYSVSREKKERFSLILESASTNQTSMYLCAGSPRPTGVEQYFGPGTRLTVT.

In its sample, this clonotype was seen once. The CDR3: CAILGGTEAFF. CDR3 DNA: TGTGCCATCCTGGGGGGTACTGAAGCTTTCTTT. The rearrangement uses TRBV28 and TRBJ1-1, with a possible D match to TRBD1 (5 bases). This CDR3 is 11 amino acids long. V dropped 10 bases and J dropped 5 bases, with 11 bases sitting between them. Germline V gives CDR1 MDHEN, CDR2 SYDVKM.

J is TRBJ2-5 and V is TRBV28; possibly TRBD2 for D (6 bases). With 4 bases removed from V and 5 bases from J, the gap between germline ends came to 17 bases. The CDR3 runs 15 residues. Germline CDR1 reads MDHEN; CDR2 reads SYDVKM. The DNA for the CDR3 is TGTGCCAGCAGTTCTCCCAGGGAGGCGAGGGAGACCCAGTACTTC. It encodes CASSSPREARETQYF.